The rows below give T cell receptor beta chains drawn from one sample of a study of beta chain features in type 1 diabetes. The assay was immunoSEQ multiplex PCR, and TCRdb's table has in-frame clones only and misses some. The sample consists of approximately 340,000 clones, about 15% of them appearing once. Specimen: naive CD4+ T cells from blood. The receptors come from a woman between 18 and 29 years old in good health. CDR3s include the opening cysteine and the closing phenylalanine or tryptophan. Each record gives: V gene, CDR3 length, CDR3 protein.

>TRBV7-9|13
CASSSTGPYGYTF
>TRBV5-1|13
CASSPGGPTEAFF
>TRBV7-2|16
CASSLGGTILYNEQFF
>TRBV30|13
CAWAGGSLYEQYF
>TRBV7-2|17
CASSFPPGGASNDEQFF
>TRBV7-2|14
CASSSQGGRETQYF
>TRBV7-9|16
CASSPLGAGDENIQYF
>TRBV18|12
CASSPDLGEQYF
>TRBV2|16
CASSPFRLADYNEQFF
>TRBV19|12
CASSQYQETQYF
>TRBV29-1|14
CSVGESRNSYEQYF
>TRBV28|13
CASSFPGVYEQYF
>TRBV7-3|14
CASSSFGGGETQYF
>TRBV19|15
CASRAPGTGAYEQYF
>TRBV6-5|15
CASSYWDPGAGELFF
>TRBV4-3|17
CASSHHLGSAGTDTQYF
>TRBV5-1|16
CASSPLAGKGQETQYF
>TRBV14|13
CASSLYTGTKQFF
>TRBV9|15
CASSTTGSSHYGYTF
>TRBV18|14
CASSPMELEETQYF
>TRBV7-9|16
CASSLGSSGSTDTQYF
>TRBV5-4|15
CASSPGQDTYNEQFF
>TRBV14|15
CASSQDPGANEKLFF
>TRBV19|17
CASSMPLQGFRNQPQHF
>TRBV11-2|15
CASSPQWTDAGELFF
>TRBV30|13
CAWTVHMNTEAFF
>TRBV7-8|15
CASSLEAGAHYEQYF
>TRBV30|14
CAWSVSGGAYGYTF
>TRBV7-2|13
CASSLAYHQPQHF
>TRBV7-2|15
CASSFQGARGTEAFF
>TRBV20-1|11
CSAGTQGMKFF
>TRBV2|15
CASSAGQGGATEAFF
>TRBV30|16
CAWSRRRDRGSQPQHF
>TRBV7-9|13
CASSTPRAGGYTF
>TRBV9|14
CASSVEGAPYGYTF
>TRBV19|13
CASSISGYETQYF
>TRBV27|15
CASSLLGTGNNEQFF
>TRBV28|12
CASSPGTDTQYF
>TRBV11-3|15
CASSLEPSESYEQYF
>TRBV27|14
CASSLSRMNNTQYF
>TRBV7-2|16
CASSLAGLAGVEEQFF
>TRBV6-6|13
CASSPRTGYGYTF
>TRBV28|11
CASTSSSRAFF
>TRBV30|15
CAWSANRGMAYEQYF